Below are 26 T cell receptor beta chains sequenced from a single sample in a study of OX40 agonist ivuxolimab in advanced cancers. Method: immunoSEQ multiplex PCR; TCRdb's copy keeps in-frame clones and lacks some. The data contain more than 100,000 clones, 85% to 95% of them seen just once; the ten biggest clones take up approximately 1%. Sequencing was performed on CD4+ or CD8+ T cells sorted from blood, taken in a trial of the OX40 agonist ivuxolimab. These TCRs come from an adult with an advanced solid tumor such as melanoma, head and neck, liver or kidney cancer.

V usage is TRBV6-6 and J usage is TRBJ1-1; maybe TRBD1 (5 bases). Between the trimmed V and J ends, which lost 6 bases and 6 bases, there was a span of 8 bases. Per germline, CDR1 MNHNY and CDR2 SVGAGI (reference sequence). The CDR3 runs 11 residues. The CDR3 protein is CASSWDAEAFF. Here the CDR3 DNA reads TGTGCCAGCAGCTGGGACGCTGAAGCTTTCTTT.

The rearrangement joins TRBV2 to TRBJ2-1; 11 positions agree with TRBD2. Trimming took 9 bases from V and 6 from J; bases not matched to a gene: 4. This CDR3 is 13 amino acids long. Germline-derived CDR1 and CDR2 are SNHLY and FYNNEI. CDR3 loop: CASTSGGGNEQFF. CDR3 DNA: TGTGCCAGTACTAGCGGGGGAGGCAATGAGCAGTTCTTC.

The CDR3 here is CASRLEMGAAETQYF. DNA of the CDR3: TGTGCCAGCAGACTAGAAATGGGTGCTGCTGAGACCCAGTACTTC. The rearrangement uses TRBV6-5 and TRBJ2-5; the D gene is possibly TRBD2 (5 bases). CDR1 and CDR2 (germline): MNHEY, SVGAGI. V was cut by 6 bases and J by 5 bases, with 19 bases left in between. The CDR3 loop spans 15 amino acids.

The chain is built from TRBV2 and TRBJ2-1; a weak D match, TRBD2 (7 bases). Germline values: CDR1 SNHLY, CDR2 FYNNEI. The germline V and J ends were trimmed by 3 bases and 4 bases, with 13 bases remaining between them. This CDR3 contains 15 residues. CDR3 DNA: TGTGCCAGCAGTGAGGGCGGGGGCCTTTACAATGAGCAGTTCTTC. Its protein product is CASSEGGGLYNEQFF.

The chain joins TRBV6-5 to TRBJ2-7; D is uncertain. CDR1 and CDR2 (germline): MNHEY, SVGAGI. The CDR3 consists of 13 residues. Trimming removed 5 bases from V and 2 bases from J, with 10 bases in between. CDR3 residues: CASSDTDTYEQYF. CDR3 nucleotide sequence: TGTGCCAGCAGTGACACGGATACCTACGAGCAGTACTTC.

CDR3 residues: CASSSPHRRVLSSTDTQYF. DNA for the CDR3: TGTGCCAGCAGCTCGCCCCACAGGAGGGTACTCTCTAGCACAGATACGCAGTATTTT. The rearrangement uses TRBV7-9 and TRBJ2-3; a weak D match, TRBD2 (6 bases). The germline V gene has CDR1 SEHNR and CDR2 FQNEAQ (reference sequence). V lost 4 bases, J lost 0 bases, and 23 bases lay in between. There are 19 residues in the CDR3.

This chain uses TRBV5-4 with TRBJ1-1, with D perhaps TRBD1 (6 bases). The CDR3 extends over 13 amino acids. The V and J ends lost 2 bases and 5 bases respectively, with 10 bases between them. Germline CDR1 reads SGHNT; CDR2 reads YYREEE (reference sequence). The CDR3 nucleotides read TGTGCCAGCAGCTTCACAGGGCGGACTGAAGCTTTCTTT. Protein product: CASSFTGRTEAFF.

This clone was detected only once. CDR3 sequence: CASSTWDRGSYEQYF. The CDR3 nucleotides are TGTGCCAGCAGTACGTGGGACAGGGGGTCCTACGAGCAGTACTTC. The chain joins TRBV27 to TRBJ2-7; 11 bases are a match to TRBD1. Trimming at V came to 5 bases and at J to 1 base, leaving 4 bases not matched to a gene. Germline lookup yields CDR1 MNHEY and CDR2 SMNVEV (reference sequence). The CDR3 is 15 amino acids.

This chain links TRBV11-2 with TRBJ1-3, with D unclear. The V gene's germline CDR1 is SGHAT and CDR2 FQNNGV. Deletions cut 0 bases from V and 0 bases from J, with 9 bases between. The CDR3 consists of 16 residues. The CDR3 sequence is CASSLDRLFSGNTIYF. In nucleotides, the CDR3 is TGTGCCAGCAGCTTAGACAGACTCTTCTCTGGAAACACCATATATTTT.

This chain uses TRBV27 with TRBJ1-2, with no clear D. V lost 2 bases to trimming and J lost 7 bases, with 11 bases between them. Germline V gene sequence: CDR1 MNHEY, CDR2 SMNVEV (reference sequence). The CDR3 length is 13 residues. CDR3 nucleotides: TGTGCCAGCAGTTTAGAGGGAGGGTCTGGCTACACCTTC. Translating it yields CASSLEGGSGYTF.

This clone occurred once. The chain combines TRBV7-8 with TRBJ1-6; the D gene is possibly TRBD1 (6 bases). From germline, CDR1 is SGHVS and CDR2 FQNEAQ. This CDR3 is 16 amino acids long. Trimming took 3 bases from V and 6 from J, leaving 15 bases between them. The CDR3, as DNA: TGTGCCAGCAGCTTTAGTCCGGACAGCTCTAATTCACCCCTCCACTTT. It codes for CASSFSPDSSNSPLHF. The full variable domain, rest sourced from reference TRBV7-8 and TRBJ1-6, is GAGVSQSPRYKVAKRGQDVALRCDPISGHVSLFWYQQALGQGPEFLTYFQNEAQLDKSGLPSDRFFAERPEGSVSTLKIQRTQQEDSAVYLCASSFSPDSSNSPLHFGNGTRLTVT.

The gene calls are TRBV4-3 and TRBJ1-1; D possibly corresponds to TRBD1 (6 bases). Trimming left V 2 bases short and J 7 bases short, with 14 bases between. CDR1 and CDR2 (germline): LGHNA, YSLEER. This CDR3 region has 14 residues. This chain's CDR3 is CASSQINRVGEAFF. Written as DNA, the CDR3 is TGCGCCAGCAGCCAAATTAACAGGGTTGGTGAAGCTTTCTTT.

V gene TRBV19 combines with J gene TRBJ1-5; the D is unclear. The germline V and J ends were trimmed by 3 bases and 2 bases, with 11 bases remaining between them. CDR1 and CDR2 from the germline V gene are LNHDA and SQIVND (reference sequence). This CDR3 is built from 15 residues. The DNA of the CDR3 is TGTGCCAGTAGTATTGCTAGGGTCCGCAATCAGCCCCAGCATTTT. Protein sequence: CASSIARVRNQPQHF.

This chain links TRBV4-3 with TRBJ2-7; 8 bases match TRBD1. CDR3 length equals 14 residues. Looked up from germline, CDR1 is LGHNA and CDR2 is YSLEER. Trimming took 4 bases from V and 2 from J; bases not matched to a gene: 4. CDR3: CASSLDRGAYEQYF. CDR3 in DNA: TGCGCCAGCAGCCTAGACAGGGGAGCCTACGAGCAGTACTTC.

V usage is TRBV6-6 and J usage is TRBJ2-7; TRBD1 matches at 7 bases. Trimming cost V 2 bases and J 5 bases; bases outside gene matches: 9. CDR1 MNHNY and CDR2 SVGAGI come from the germline V gene (reference sequence). The CDR3 contains 15 residues. CDR3: CASSYPQGSGDEQYF. CDR3 bases: TGTGCCAGCAGTTACCCACAGGGGTCCGGGGACGAGCAGTACTTC.

In its sample, this clone was seen a few times. The rearrangement joins TRBV28 to TRBJ1-1; 7 bases are shared with TRBD1. The germline gives CDR1 MDHEN, CDR2 SYDVKM. J gave up 0 bases and V 5 bases, and 6 bases lay outside the gene matches. The CDR3 spans 15 residues. The chain's CDR3 is CASSAPGQLNTEAFF. The CDR3 nucleotides read TGTGCCAGCAGTGCGCCGGGACAGTTGAACACTGAAGCTTTCTTT. Drawing the rest from reference TRBV28 and TRBJ1-1, the complete variable domain is DVKVTQSSRYLVKRTGEKVFLECVQDMDHENMFWYRQDPGLGLRLIYFSYDVKMKEKGDIPEGYSVSREKKERFSLILESASTNQTSMYLCASSAPGQLNTEAFFGQGTRLTVV.

The gene calls are TRBV6-5 and TRBJ2-1; D is ambiguous. In germline, CDR1 is MNHEY, CDR2 SVGAGI. Trimming took 5 bases from V and 10 from J, leaving 15 bases between them. The CDR3 spans 13 residues. The CDR3 is CASSPSGPEEQFF. The CDR3 DNA is TGTGCCAGCAGTCCCTCGGGCCCCGAGGAGCAGTTCTTC.

The rearrangement uses TRBV6-4 and TRBJ2-1; 12 nucleotides agree with TRBD2. CDR1 MRHNA and CDR2 SNTAGT come from the germline V gene. J lost 4 bases, V lost 6 bases, and 4 bases had no gene match. This CDR3 is built from 15 residues. The CDR3 nucleotides are TGTGCCAGCAGCCGCGGACTAGCGGGATACAATGAGCAGTTCTTC. Protein sequence: CASSRGLAGYNEQFF.

V and J are TRBV6-5 and TRBJ1-3, with D unresolved. The V gene's germline CDR1 is MNHEY and CDR2 SVGAGI. Trimming cost V 1 base and J 4 bases, with 8 bases left between them. This CDR3 is built from 14 residues. The CDR3 reads CASSYLPGGNTIYF. CDR3 nucleotides: TGTGCCAGCAGTTACTTACCGGGGGGAAACACCATATATTTT.

This clone was seen only once. This chain connects TRBV6-1 to TRBJ2-7; D not certain. The CDR3 runs to 12 residues. Germline CDR1 reads MNHNS; CDR2 reads SASEGT. The V gene lost 5 bases and the J gene lost 0 bases, with 5 bases spanning the gap. The CDR3: CASSRTSYEQYF. The CDR3 nucleotides are TGTGCCAGCAGTAGAACCTCCTACGAGCAGTACTTC.

The chain recombines TRBV5-1 with TRBJ2-7; 9 bases line up with TRBD1. Germline trimming cut 2 bases from V and 6 bases from J; bases unmatched to any gene: 9. CDR1 is SGHRS and CDR2 is YFSETQ in the germline V gene. CDR3 length: 15 amino acids. In nucleotides, the CDR3 is TGCGCCAGCAGCTTAGAGGACAGGGGTTTTGGCGAGCAGTACTTC. Translation: CASSLEDRGFGEQYF. Supplemented by reference TRBV5-1 and TRBJ2-7, the full variable domain reads KAGVTQTPRYLIKTRGQQVTLSCSPISGHRSVSWYQQTPGQGLQFLFEYFSETQRNKGNFPGRFSGRQFSNSRSEMNVSTLELGDSALYLCASSLEDRGFGEQYFGPGTRLTVT.

The rearrangement links TRBV4-2 to TRBJ1-6, with 7 bases that match TRBD1. Trimming cost V 5 bases and J 6 bases; bases outside gene matches: 4. The CDR3 consists of 14 residues. The germline gives CDR1 LGHNA, CDR2 YNFKEQ. The CDR3 region is CASSLGQSNSPLHF. The CDR3 bases are TGTGCCAGCAGCTTGGGACAGTCTAATTCACCCCTCCACTTT.

The rearrangement links TRBV19 to TRBJ2-5; 8 nucleotides line up with TRBD1. The CDR3 is 13 amino acids. The V gene's germline CDR1 is LNHDA and CDR2 SQIVND (reference sequence). V lost 5 bases and J lost 2; bases outside the gene matches: 1. CDR3 sequence: CASSRQGQETQYF. CDR3 DNA sequence: TGTGCCAGTAGTCGACAGGGGCAAGAGACCCAGTACTTC.

The chain carries TRBV7-2 and TRBJ2-7, with D unresolved. V lost 6 bases to trimming and J lost 1 base, with 10 bases between them. Germline V gene sequence: CDR1 SGHTA, CDR2 FQGNSA. CDR3 size: 13 residues. The CDR3 here is CASRESPSYEQYF. The CDR3 DNA reads as TGTGCCAGCAGGGAGTCGCCATCCTACGAGCAGTACTTC.

J is TRBJ2-7 and V is TRBV5-1, with 10 bases that match TRBD2. Germline trimming cut 0 bases from V and 2 bases from J; bases unmatched to any gene: 8. Germline V gene sequence: CDR1 SGHRS, CDR2 YFSETQ. This CDR3 contains 17 residues. The CDR3 reads CASSLARAGTSAYEQYF. The CDR3 DNA is TGCGCCAGCAGCTTGGCCAGGGCGGGGACTAGCGCCTACGAGCAGTACTTC.

The V and J genes are TRBV7-3 and TRBJ2-1, with D possibly being TRBD1 or TRBD2 (5 bases each). CDR1 is SGHTA, CDR2 FQGTGA, per germline. Trimming stripped 8 bases from V and 8 bases from J, with 13 bases between. The CDR3 has 12 amino acids. CDR3 sequence reads: CASSYVGDEQFF. In DNA form, the CDR3 reads TGTGCCAGCTCGTATGTGGGGGATGAGCAGTTCTTC.